These T cell receptor beta chains were read from a single sample in a study of T cell changes during pregnancy in multiple sclerosis. Clones were read by immunoSEQ multiplex PCR, and TCRdb kept only the in-frame ones, dropping some. The data show roughly 55,000 clones, around 92% seen once. The sample in question was CD4+ T cells from peripheral blood mononuclear cells, obtained after pregnancy. These receptors were collected from a female donor in good health, enrolled as a control in a pregnancy study. Each CDR3 is given with its conserved first and last residue. The D gene is left open where the match is weak. Rows give clone size only sometimes, using once, few, many, or a class for an expanded clone.

NA TRBJ1-5 TRBV19 NA TGTGCCAGTAGTAACCCGGAGAGGGTGAGGAGTCAGCCCCAGCATTTT CASSNPERVRSQPQHF
NA TRBJ2-1 TRBV11-1 TRBD2 TGTGCCAGCAGCCCGGGACTAGCGGGCACCGATGAGCAGTTCTTC CASSPGLAGTDEQFF
NA TRBJ2-5 TRBV5-6 TRBD2 TGTGCCAGCAGCCTCACGCGGGGGGGCCGGGAGACCCAGTACTTC CASSLTRGGRETQYF
NA TRBJ1-1 TRBV7-9 TRBD1 TGTGCCAGCAGCCGATCCGGGGGACAGGTTGAAGCTTTCTTT CASSRSGGQVEAFF
NA TRBJ2-4 TRBV5-6 NA TGTGCCAGCAGCTTCCGCGGGGAAAACATTCAGTACTTC CASSFRGENIQYF
NA TRBJ1-6 TRBV28 NA TGTGCCAGCAGTTTAGTACAGGCGAATTCACCCCTCCACTTT CASSLVQANSPLHF
NA TRBJ1-2 TRBV7-9 TRBD1 TGTGCCAGCAGCCCAATGTCGCGGACAGGGGAGAGAAGTGCCTTC CASSPMSRTGERSAF
once TRBJ1-2 TRBV4-2 TRBD1 TGTGCCAGCAGCCTCACCGGGACAGGGGGCAGGCGGGTCGGCTACACCTTC CASSLTGTGGRRVGYTF
NA TRBJ2-1 TRBV5-1 TRBD2 TGCGCCAGCAGCTTGGTGGCGGGGGTCGAGAATGAGCAGTTCTTC CASSLVAGVENEQFF
NA TRBJ2-2 TRBV7-9 NA TGTGCCAGCATCTCAACAGGGACCGGGGAGCTGTTTTTT CASISTGTGELFF
NA TRBJ2-3 TRBV25-1 NA TGTGCCAGCAGTGTTTCCGGGACAGATACGCAGTATTTT CASSVSGTDTQYF
NA TRBJ1-2 TRBV5-4 TRBD1 TGTGCCAGCAGACGAACAGGGGACTATGGCTACACCTTC CASRRTGDYGYTF
few TRBJ1-2 TRBV16 NA TGTGCCAGCAGCCAATCTGACAGAGACTATGGCTACACCTTC CASSQSDRDYGYTF
NA TRBJ1-2 TRBV9 TRBD1 TGTGCCAGCAGCCCCCCAATGGGACAGAAATTTTATGGCTACACCTTC CASSPPMGQKFYGYTF
NA TRBJ2-3 TRBV7-7 NA TGTGCTAGCAGCTTAAGGGGGGGGACGCAGTATTTT CASSLRGGTQYF
NA TRBJ1-5 TRBV7-2 TRBD1 TGTGCCAGCAGCGTGGGACAGACTAATCAGCCCCAGCATTTT CASSVGQTNQPQHF
NA TRBJ2-1 TRBV15 TRBD2 TGTGCCACCAGCTCCTTTAGCGGGAGCTCCTACAATGAGCAGTTCTTC CATSSFSGSSYNEQFF
few TRBJ2-7 TRBV2 TRBD2 TGTGCCAGCAGTGAATCACTAGCGGTCACCTACGAGCAGTACTTC CASSESLAVTYEQYF
NA TRBJ1-4 TRBV7-2 TRBD1 TGTGCCAGCAGCCCGATCGGGACAGGGGTCGAAAAACTGTTTTTT CASSPIGTGVEKLFF
NA TRBJ2-2 TRBV4-3 TRBD1 TGCGCCAGCAGCCAGAGGGACAGAAACACCGGGGAGCTGTTTTTT CASSQRDRNTGELFF
NA TRBJ2-1 TRBV7-9 TRBD2 TGTGCCAGCAGCCAGACTAGCGGGGGTCTCAATGAGCAGTTCTTC CASSQTSGGLNEQFF
NA TRBJ1-2 TRBV4-3 NA TGCGCCAGCAGTCAAGAAACAGGGATGGGGTCCTATGGCTACACCTTC CASSQETGMGSYGYTF
NA TRBJ1-6 TRBV14 NA TGTGCCAGCAGCCGAGGAAGGCCGGCACCCCTCCACTTT CASSRGRPAPLHF
NA TRBJ1-6 TRBV14 TRBD1 TGTGCCAGCAGGGTTACAGGGGCCGCATATAATTCACCCCTCCACTTT CASRVTGAAYNSPLHF
NA TRBJ2-2 TRBV7-9 TRBD2 TGTGCCAGCAGCCTCAGCGGGAGGAACACCGGGGAGCTGTTTTTT CASSLSGRNTGELFF
NA TRBJ1-1 TRBV2 NA TGTGCCAGCACCAGTGAGCCGTCGGGAGAAGCTTTCTTT CASTSEPSGEAFF